The following is a T cell receptor (beta chain) sequence with its context. Its antigen is as yet unknown. Trimming stripped 0 bases from V and 3 bases from J, with 9 bases between. Germline CDR1 is SGHNT and CDR2 is YYREEE (reference sequence). This CDR3 has 14 residues. The repertoire was sequenced with immunoSEQ multiplex PCR; TCRdb's copy has only in-frame clones and lacks some. The sample shows some 550,000 clones, roughly 97% of them seen only once. The data derive from a study of shared clonotypes between healthy human individuals. Overall study results and limits: Tissue TCR repertoires likely differ from these blood-only repertoires. Naive subsets tended to show greater estimated richness than memory subsets. Compared with clonotypes that all four donors shared, non-shared clonotypes had lower generation probabilities.

Sequencing was performed on naive CD4+ T cells sorted from blood. Regarding subset: CD45RA+ positively selected. V usage is TRBV5-4 and J usage is TRBJ1-2, with D maybe TRBD1 (5 bases). The sequence derives from a woman aged 25 to 39 in good health. The CDR3: CASSLAGVHYGYTF. CDR3 DNA: TGTGCCAGCAGCTTGGCGGGGGTCCACTATGGCTACACCTTC.